Listed below are T cell receptor beta chains from one sample, sequenced in a study of pediatric ulcerative colitis. The data were produced by immunoSEQ multiplex PCR, yet TCRdb's version contains in-frame clones alone and is incomplete. The sample contains roughly 64,000 clones, 70% to 90% of which appear only once. Sequenced input: blood. The receptors were sampled from a boy between 5 and 17 years old with severe ulcerative colitis. The CDR3 runs from the conserved cysteine through the conserved F or W. The D gene is left open where the match is weak. Rows may omit the clone size; those that give it use once, few, many or a size class.

- | 13 | TRBJ1-4 | TRBV6-5 | TRBD1 | CASRIQGTEKLFF | TGTGCCAGCCGGATACAGGGGACTGAAAAACTGTTTTTT
- | 12 | TRBJ2-4 | TRBV6-6 | - | CASSPEENIQYF | TGTGCCAGCAGTCCCGAGGAAAACATTCAGTACTTC
- | 12 | TRBJ1-1 | TRBV28 | - | CASSHGLKEAFF | TGTGCCAGCAGTCACGGACTCAAAGAAGCTTTCTTT
- | 13 | TRBJ2-1 | TRBV28 | - | CATLLGSTMKQFF | TGTGCCACTCTCCTGGGCTCGACAATGAAGCAGTTCTTC
- | 17 | TRBJ2-5 | TRBV7-8 | TRBD2 | CASSRPGLAMTEETQYF | TGTGCCAGCAGCCGCCCGGGACTAGCGATGACAGAAGAGACCCAGTACTTC
few | 14 | TRBJ1-1 | TRBV4-1 | - | CASSHPGPGTEAFF | TGCGCCAGCAGCCATCCTGGACCGGGCACTGAAGCTTTCTTT
- | 13 | TRBJ2-3 | TRBV4-2 | - | CASSQDLADTQYF | TGTGCCAGCAGCCAAGATTTGGCAGATACGCAGTATTTT
few | 13 | TRBJ2-7 | TRBV7-3 | - | CASGRDRVSEQYF | TGTGCCAGCGGACGGGACCGCGTCTCCGAGCAGTACTTC
once | 15 | TRBJ2-1 | TRBV5-1 | - | CASSLNTLSYNEQFF | TGCGCCAGCAGCTTGAATACACTCTCCTACAATGAGCAGTTCTTC
- | 15 | TRBJ2-5 | TRBV7-3 | TRBD1 | CASSREGTGKETQYF | TGTGCCAGCAGCCGAGAGGGGACAGGGAAAGAGACCCAGTACTTC
- | 12 | TRBJ2-5 | TRBV30 | - | CAWSNQVRDQYF | TGTGCCTGGAGCAACCAGGTCAGGGACCAGTACTTC
- | 13 | TRBJ2-7 | TRBV6-6 | TRBD2 | CASTPSGSSEQYF | TGTGCCAGCACTCCTAGCGGGAGTTCTGAGCAGTACTTC
- | 16 | TRBJ2-3 | TRBV2 | - | CASSEGLQDSTDTQYF | TGTGCCAGCAGTGAAGGGCTACAGGATAGCACAGATACGCAGTATTTT
many | 12 | TRBJ2-7 | TRBV7-2 | TRBD2 | CAIGLAGSAQYF | TGTGCCATTGGACTAGCGGGCTCGGCGCAGTACTTC
- | 16 | TRBJ1-5 | TRBV6-9 | - | CASSYSNRGSNQPQHF | TGTGCCAGCAGTTATTCGAACCGGGGAAGCAATCAGCCCCAGCATTTT
- | 18 | TRBJ2-3 | TRBV12-5 | TRBD1 | CASGLVLRDRDYTDTQYF | TGTGCTAGTGGTTTGGTACTCCGGGACAGGGATTACACAGATACGCAGTATTTT
- | 13 | TRBJ2-7 | TRBV4-2 | - | CASSQGPSYEQYF | TGTGCCAGCAGCCAAGGGCCGTCCTACGAGCAGTACTTC
- | 11 | TRBJ1-1 | TRBV6-6 | - | CASSRNTEAFF | TGTGCCAGCAGCAGAAACACTGAAGCTTTCTTT
- | 14 | TRBJ1-1 | TRBV7-9 | - | CASSTSGGVAEAFF | TGTGCCAGCAGCACTAGTGGGGGTGTGGCTGAAGCTTTCTTT
- | 15 | TRBJ1-1 | TRBV7-9 | - | CASSPYQGGATEAFF | TGTGCCAGCAGCCCGTACCAGGGAGGTGCCACTGAAGCTTTCTTT
- | 15 | TRBJ1-1 | TRBV7-9 | - | CASSLLAGLNTEAFF | TGTGCCAGCAGCTTATTGGCAGGCTTGAACACTGAAGCTTTCTTT
- | 13 | TRBJ2-1 | TRBV19 | - | CASSSSDYNEQFF | TGTGCCAGTAGTTCTAGCGATTACAATGAGCAGTTCTTC
- | 16 | TRBJ2-2 | TRBV25-1 | - | CASSEVRPENTGELFF | TGTGCCAGCAGTGAAGTTCGGCCAGAGAACACCGGGGAGCTGTTTTTT